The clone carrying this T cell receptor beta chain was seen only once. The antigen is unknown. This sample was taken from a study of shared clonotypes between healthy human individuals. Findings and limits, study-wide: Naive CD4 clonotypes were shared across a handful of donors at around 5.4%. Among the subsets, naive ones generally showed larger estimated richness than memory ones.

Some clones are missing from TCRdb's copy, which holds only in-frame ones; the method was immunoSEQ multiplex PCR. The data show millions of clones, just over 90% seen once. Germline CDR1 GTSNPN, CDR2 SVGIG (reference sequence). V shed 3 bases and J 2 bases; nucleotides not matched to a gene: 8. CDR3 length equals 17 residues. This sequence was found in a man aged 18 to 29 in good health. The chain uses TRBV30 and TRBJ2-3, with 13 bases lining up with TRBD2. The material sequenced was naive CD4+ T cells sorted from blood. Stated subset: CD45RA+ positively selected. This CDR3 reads CAWRKLAGGPTTDTQYF. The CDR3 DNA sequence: TGTGCCTGGAGGAAACTAGCGGGGGGGCCCACCACAGATACGCAGTATTTT.